This section outlines one TCR beta chain sequence together with its context. Its specificity is unknown. Germline CDR1 reads MNHEY; CDR2 reads SVGAGI. The CDR3 consists of 14 residues. V gave up 4 bases and J gave up 7 bases, with 14 bases separating them. The data stem from a study of T cell responses to AZD1222 COVID-19 vaccine. Study-level findings and limits: Spike-specific TCRs gained breadth and depth after people received two AZD1222 doses.

Profiling relied on immunoSEQ multiplex PCR, and the TCRdb table lists in-frame clones only, not all of them. The table has some 200,000 clones, 85% to 95% seen once. The chain recombines TRBV6-5 with TRBJ1-5; D might be TRBD1 (5 bases). The TCR originated in an adult in good health. The sample here was peripheral blood, taken on day 0 of MenACWY control vaccination. DNA of the CDR3: TGTGCCAGCAGTTCCCGGCAGGGTAGGCAGCCCCAGCATTTT. Its translation is CASSSRQGRQPQHF.